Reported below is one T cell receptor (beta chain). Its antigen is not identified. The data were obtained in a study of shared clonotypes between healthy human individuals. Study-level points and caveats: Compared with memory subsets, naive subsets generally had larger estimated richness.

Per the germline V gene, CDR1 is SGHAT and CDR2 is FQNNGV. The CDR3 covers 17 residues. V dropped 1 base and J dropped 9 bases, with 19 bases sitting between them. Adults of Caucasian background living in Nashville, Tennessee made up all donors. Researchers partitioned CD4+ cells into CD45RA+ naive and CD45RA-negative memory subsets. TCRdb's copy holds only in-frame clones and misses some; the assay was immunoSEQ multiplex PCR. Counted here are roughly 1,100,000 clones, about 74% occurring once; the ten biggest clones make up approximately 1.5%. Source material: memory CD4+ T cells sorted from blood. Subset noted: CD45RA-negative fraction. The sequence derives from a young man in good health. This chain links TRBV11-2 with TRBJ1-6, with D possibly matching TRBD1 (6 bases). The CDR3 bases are TGTGCCAGCAGCTTAGCCCCCAGGGGACCTAGGGGTTCACCCCTCCACTTT. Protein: CASSLAPRGPRGSPLHF.